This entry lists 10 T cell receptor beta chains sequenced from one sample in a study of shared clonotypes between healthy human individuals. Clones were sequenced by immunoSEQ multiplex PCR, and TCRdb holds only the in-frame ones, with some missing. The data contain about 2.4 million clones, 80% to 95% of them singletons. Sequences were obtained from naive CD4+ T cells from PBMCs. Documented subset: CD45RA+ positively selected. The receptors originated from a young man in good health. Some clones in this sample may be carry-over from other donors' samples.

The CDR3: CASSRTGGGEAFF. The CDR3 DNA reads as TGTGCCAGTAGTCGCACAGGGGGAGGTGAAGCTTTCTTT. The chain is built from TRBV19 and TRBJ1-1; 8 bases agree with TRBD1. This CDR3 is 13 amino acids long. Germline CDR1 reads LNHDA; CDR2 reads SQIVND (reference sequence). Germline trimming cut 5 bases from V and 7 bases from J; bases unmatched to any gene: 6. Combining the CDR3 with reference TRBV19 and TRBJ1-1 gives the whole variable domain DGGITQSPKYLFRKEGQNVTLSCEQNLNHDAMYWYRQDPGQGLRLIYYSQIVNDFQKGDIAEGYSVSREKKESFPLTVTSAQKNPTAFYLCASSRTGGGEAFFGQGTRLTVV.

The CDR3 bases are TGCGCCAGCAGCTTGGAGGGACTCGGGAAGCAAGAGACCCAGTACTTC. It translates to CASSLEGLGKQETQYF. The rearrangement links TRBV5-1 to TRBJ2-5; D is perhaps TRBD2 (6 bases). Trimming pared 0 bases from V and 2 bases from J, leaving 14 bases between. There are 16 residues in the CDR3. CDR1 SGHRS and CDR2 YFSETQ come from the germline V gene.

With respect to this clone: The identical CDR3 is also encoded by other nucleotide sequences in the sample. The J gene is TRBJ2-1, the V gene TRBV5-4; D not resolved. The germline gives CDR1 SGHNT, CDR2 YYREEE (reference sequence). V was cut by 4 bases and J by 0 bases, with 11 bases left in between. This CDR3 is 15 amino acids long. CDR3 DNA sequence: TGTGCCAGCAGCCTGGGCCAAAGCTCCTACAATGAGCAGTTCTTC. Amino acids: CASSLGQSSYNEQFF.

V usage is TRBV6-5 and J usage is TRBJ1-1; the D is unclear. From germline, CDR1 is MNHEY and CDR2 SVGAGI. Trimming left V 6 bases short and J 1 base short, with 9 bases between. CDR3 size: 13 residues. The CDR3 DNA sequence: TGTGCCAGCAGACGCGACGGGAACACTGAAGCTTTCTTT. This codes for CASRRDGNTEAFF.

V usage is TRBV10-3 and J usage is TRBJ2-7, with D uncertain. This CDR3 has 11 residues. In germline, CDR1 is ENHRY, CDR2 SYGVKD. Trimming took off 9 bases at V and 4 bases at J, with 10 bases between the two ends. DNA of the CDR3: TGTGCCATTCCCCCCGGGTACGAGCAGTACTTC. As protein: CAIPPGYEQYF.

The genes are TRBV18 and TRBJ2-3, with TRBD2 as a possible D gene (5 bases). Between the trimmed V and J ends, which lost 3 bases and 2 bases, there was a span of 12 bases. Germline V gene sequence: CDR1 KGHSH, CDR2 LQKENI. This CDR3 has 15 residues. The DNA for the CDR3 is TGTGCCAGCTCACCCCTAAAGACTACCACAGATACGCAGTATTTT. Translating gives CASSPLKTTTDTQYF. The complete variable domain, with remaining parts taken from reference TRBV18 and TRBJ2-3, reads NAGVMQNPRHLVRRRGQEARLRCSPMKGHSHVYWYRQLPEEGLKFMVYLQKENIIDESGMPKERFSAEFPKEGPSILRIQQVVRGDSAAYFCASSPLKTTTDTQYFGPGTRLTVL.

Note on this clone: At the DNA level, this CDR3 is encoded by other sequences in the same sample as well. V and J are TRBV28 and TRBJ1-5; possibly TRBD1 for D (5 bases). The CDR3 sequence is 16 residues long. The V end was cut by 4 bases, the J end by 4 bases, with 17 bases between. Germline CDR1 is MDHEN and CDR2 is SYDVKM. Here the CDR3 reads CASSSGAGMVNQPQHF. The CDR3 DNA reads TGTGCCAGCAGTTCCGGGGCAGGGATGGTTAATCAGCCCCAGCATTTT.

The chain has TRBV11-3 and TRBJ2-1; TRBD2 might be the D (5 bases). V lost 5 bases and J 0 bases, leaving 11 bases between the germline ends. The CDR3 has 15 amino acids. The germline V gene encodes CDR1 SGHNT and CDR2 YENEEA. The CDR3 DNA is TGTGCCAGCAGCAAAAGCGGTACCTCCTACAATGAGCAGTTCTTC. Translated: CASSKSGTSYNEQFF.

The CDR3 sequence is CASSFGPGYEQYF. The CDR3 DNA follows: TGTGCCAGCAGTTTCGGTCCCGGCTACGAGCAGTACTTC. This chain uses TRBV28 with TRBJ2-7; D gene ambiguous. CDR3 size: 13 residues. The V end lost 3 bases, the J end lost 3 bases, and 9 bases lay between the germline ends. Germline V CDR1 and CDR2: MDHEN, SYDVKM.

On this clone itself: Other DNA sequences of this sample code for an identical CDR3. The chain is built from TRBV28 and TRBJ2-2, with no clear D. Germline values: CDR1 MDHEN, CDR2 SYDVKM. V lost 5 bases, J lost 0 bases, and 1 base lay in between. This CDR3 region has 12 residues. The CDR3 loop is CASSPNTGELFF. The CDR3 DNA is TGTGCCAGCAGTCCGAACACCGGGGAGCTGTTTTTT.